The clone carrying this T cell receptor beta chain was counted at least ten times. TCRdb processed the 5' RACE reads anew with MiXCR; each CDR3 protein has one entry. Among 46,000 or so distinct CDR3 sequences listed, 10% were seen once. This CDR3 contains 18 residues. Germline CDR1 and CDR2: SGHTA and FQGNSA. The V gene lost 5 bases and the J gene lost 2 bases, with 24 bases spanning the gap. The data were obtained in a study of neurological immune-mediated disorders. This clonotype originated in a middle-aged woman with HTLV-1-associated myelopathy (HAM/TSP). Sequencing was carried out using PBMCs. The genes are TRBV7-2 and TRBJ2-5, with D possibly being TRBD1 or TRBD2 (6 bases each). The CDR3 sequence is CASSPGLWGRGLQETQYF. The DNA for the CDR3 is TGTGCCAGCAGCCCAGGGCTTTGGGGGCGGGGCCTACAAGAGACCCAGTACTTC.